Each of the 26 T cell receptor beta chains below was sequenced from the same sample in a study of T-cell reconstitution after alpha-beta-depleted transplantation in children. The TCRbeta library incorporated unique molecular identifiers. One entry per CDR3 protein, called by TCRdb with MiXCR from the PCR reads. The sample includes around 700,000 distinct CDR3 sequences, under 15% seen only once; the top ten take about 0.77%. Sequenced here: PBMCs, sampled before TCRalphabeta/CD19-depleted stem cell transplant. The origin of the receptors is a girl aged 2 to 9 with congenital amegakaryocytic thrombocytopenia, due to receive a stem cell transplant.

Many counts were recorded for this clonotype. This chain connects TRBV4-1 to TRBJ2-1, with no clear D. This CDR3 contains 12 residues. Germline loops: CDR1 MGHRA, CDR2 YSYEKL. With 1 base removed from V and 7 bases from J, the gap between germline ends came to 5 bases. The CDR3 sequence: CASSQVTNEQFF. In DNA form, the CDR3 reads TGCGCCAGCAGCCAAGTTACAAATGAGCAGTTCTTC.

The chain links TRBV11-3 to TRBJ2-1; 8 bases map to TRBD2. This CDR3 is built from 15 residues. With 1 base clipped from V and 3 bases from J, the junction kept 2 bases outside the gene matches. Germline CDR1 SGHNT, CDR2 YENEEA. CDR3 in DNA: TGTGCCAGCAGCTTAGCTAGCGGGTACTACAATGAGCAGTTCTTC. It translates to CASSLASGYYNEQFF.

This clonotype was detected ten times or more. The rearrangement links TRBV5-1 to TRBJ2-1; 7 bases fit TRBD2. The CDR3 has 16 amino acids. Germline loops: CDR1 SGHRS, CDR2 YFSETQ. Unmatched junction bases numbered 4, after V lost 1 base and J lost 0 bases. DNA for the CDR3: TGCGCCAGCAGCTTGATTCGCGGGAGCTCCTACAATGAGCAGTTCTTC. Its protein product is CASSLIRGSSYNEQFF.

This rearrangement joins TRBV6-5 to TRBJ2-5; the D is unclear. Germline V gene data show CDR1 as MNHEY and CDR2 as SVGAGI. The CDR3 is 11 residues long. V lost 7 bases to trimming and J lost 7 bases, with 10 bases between them. The CDR3 is CASTLPRTQYF. The CDR3 nucleotides are TGTGCCAGCACCCTCCCCCGGACCCAGTACTTC.

The rearrangement joins TRBV6-5 to TRBJ2-2; 9 nucleotides match TRBD1. The trim removed 0 bases at V and 7 bases at J, leaving 6 bases unmatched. Germline assignment: CDR1 MNHEY and CDR2 SVGAGI. The CDR3 contains 16 residues. CDR3: CASSYSGTGLFGELFF. The CDR3 DNA sequence: TGTGCCAGCAGTTACTCCGGGACAGGGCTTTTCGGGGAGCTGTTTTTT.

The genes are TRBV27 and TRBJ2-1, with TRBD1 identical over 10 bases. V was pared by 4 bases and J by 1 base, with 25 bases of the junction left unmatched. Germline CDR1 is MNHEY and CDR2 is SMNVEV (reference sequence). This CDR3 is 23 amino acids long. The CDR3 sequence: CASSSSISERAPEGQGSYNEQFF. DNA for the CDR3: TGTGCCAGCAGTTCATCGATCTCGGAGCGGGCCCCGGAGGGACAGGGGTCCTACAATGAGCAGTTCTTC.

There are a few counts of this clonotype. V gene TRBV30 combines with J gene TRBJ2-7, with TRBD2 matching over 7 bases. This CDR3 is built from 12 residues. Looked up from germline, CDR1 is GTSNPN and CDR2 is SVGIG (reference sequence). Unmatched junction bases numbered 0, after V lost 2 bases and J lost 2 bases. CDR3 DNA sequence: TGTGCCTGGAGTCTAGCGGCCTACGAGCAGTACTTC. It encodes CAWSLAAYEQYF.

This chain joins TRBV20-1 and TRBJ1-2; D is possibly TRBD1 (5 bases). Trimming left V 4 bases short and J 6 bases short, with 21 bases between. This CDR3 has 15 residues. Germline V CDR1 and CDR2: DFQATT, SNEGSKA (reference sequence). In DNA form, the CDR3 reads TGCAGTGCTATATGCCCGGGAGAGGGGAGCGATGGCTACACCTTC. Translation gives CSAICPGEGSDGYTF.

This clonotype appeared many times. The chain joins TRBV5-1 to TRBJ1-1, with D possibly being TRBD1 (6 bases). Germline assignment: CDR1 SGHRS and CDR2 YFSETQ. Trimming cost V 0 bases and J 1 base, with 10 bases left between them. The CDR3 runs 15 residues. CDR3 loop: CASSLADRSNTEAFF. CDR3 in DNA: TGCGCCAGCAGCTTGGCCGACAGGTCGAACACTGAAGCTTTCTTT.

As for this clonotype: This sequence may be a read error, since a much larger clone differs from it by one base. This rearrangement joins TRBV10-3 to TRBJ2-2, with 12 bases aligning to TRBD2. CDR3 length equals 16 residues. Germline lookup yields CDR1 ENHRY and CDR2 SYGVKD. CDR3 DNA sequence: TGTGCCATCAGGGGTACTAGCGGGAGGAACACCGGGCAGCTGTTTTTT. It specifies CAIRGTSGRNTGQLFF.

The chain combines TRBV12-3 or TRBV12-4 with TRBJ1-2; D may be TRBD1 (6 bases). V was clipped by 8 bases and J by 14 bases, with 21 bases between them. The CDR3 consists of 12 residues. In DNA form, the CDR3 reads TGTGCCAGCCTCTTGAGACGGGGGGCGCAGACCTTC. It yields the protein CASLLRRGAQTF.

This clonotype was seen ten or more times. V and J are TRBV5-1 and TRBJ2-1; D call uncertain. CDR1 and CDR2 (germline): SGHRS, YFSETQ. V was clipped by 10 bases and J by 0 bases, with 14 bases between them. CDR3 size: 14 residues. CDR3 bases: TGCGCCGGAATGGTCCTATTCTCCTACAATGAGCAGTTCTTC. Protein: CAGMVLFSYNEQFF.

CDR3 DNA: TGTGCCAGCAGAAGTCGCGGCGGGCTACAGATATCCTTAGCCAAAAACATTCAGTACTTC. This codes for CASRSRGGLQISLAKNIQYF. The chain employs TRBV7-8 and TRBJ2-4, with a possible D match to TRBD2 (5 bases). Trimming stripped 6 bases from V and 0 bases from J, with 27 bases between. Germline CDR1 reads SGHVS; CDR2 reads FQNEAQ. The CDR3 is made up of 20 amino acids.

This chain links TRBV28 with TRBJ1-3; D ambiguous. The CDR3 contains 16 residues. Trimming took off 2 bases at V and 0 bases at J, with 11 bases between the two ends. The germline CDR1 and CDR2 sequences are MDHEN and SYDVKM. For the CDR3, the DNA is TGTGCCAGCAGTTTAACCGAATTAGTCTCTGGAAACACCATATATTTT. It yields the protein CASSLTELVSGNTIYF.

The chain carries TRBV7-3 and TRBJ1-1, with D unresolved. CDR1 and CDR2 from the germline V gene are SGHTA and FQGTGA. The V and J ends lost 5 bases and 8 bases respectively, with 15 bases between them. This CDR3 is 13 amino acids long. The CDR3 DNA follows: TGTGCCAGCAGCCCTACAAACGGGAGGGAAGCTTTCTTT. As protein: CASSPTNGREAFF.

A few counts support this clonotype. The chain carries TRBV5-1 and TRBJ2-1, with 15 bases identical to TRBD2. Germline V gives CDR1 SGHRS, CDR2 YFSETQ. The CDR3 spans 19 residues. V was clipped by 4 bases and J by 4 bases; unmatched bases: 12. CDR3 loop: CASSPRRGLAGGLYNEQFF. CDR3 bases: TGCGCCAGCAGCCCCCGGAGGGGACTAGCGGGGGGCCTTTACAATGAGCAGTTCTTC.

This clonotype was seen more than once but under ten times. The chain recombines TRBV5-1 with TRBJ2-7; weak D call: TRBD1 (6 bases). The CDR3 totals 15 residues. Germline values: CDR1 SGHRS, CDR2 YFSETQ. V was clipped by 4 bases and J by 0 bases, with 14 bases between them. The CDR3 region has the DNA TGCGCCAGCAGCCTGCTGGACAGAAGCTCCTACGAGCAGTACTTC. Encoded protein: CASSLLDRSSYEQYF.

The CDR3 DNA reads TGTGCCATCAGTGAGCCCACAACTAGAAAGCAGTTCTTC. Its translation is CAISEPTTRKQFF. This rearrangement joins TRBV10-3 to TRBJ2-1, with a weak D call TRBD2 (5 bases). This CDR3 region has 13 residues. Between the trimmed V and J ends, which lost 2 bases and 11 bases, there was a span of 13 bases. CDR1 ENHRY and CDR2 SYGVKD come from the germline V gene.

The chain carries TRBV7-9 and TRBJ2-3, with 7 bases that match TRBD1. Unmatched junction bases numbered 12, after V lost 7 bases and J lost 2 bases. The CDR3 runs 16 residues. Germline CDR1 and CDR2: SEHNR and FQNEAQ (reference sequence). In DNA, the CDR3 is TGTGCCAGCATCTACGGGTGGGGACAGTCCACAGATACGCAGTATTTT. It yields the protein CASIYGWGQSTDTQYF. Combining the CDR3 with reference TRBV7-9 and TRBJ2-3 gives the whole variable domain DTGVSQNPRHKITKRGQNVTFRCDPISEHNRLYWYRQTLGQGPEFLTYFQNEAQLEKSRLLSDRFSAERPKGSFSTLEIQRTEQGDSAMYLCASIYGWGQSTDTQYFGPGTRLTVL.

This clonotype was detected a few times. V and J are TRBV27 and TRBJ1-1; D call uncertain. The CDR3 contains 17 residues. Trimming took 3 bases from V and 1 from J, leaving 18 bases between them. Per germline, CDR1 MNHEY and CDR2 SMNVEV (reference sequence). The CDR3 loop reads CASSFNIESRENTEAFF. The DNA for the CDR3 is TGTGCCAGCAGTTTTAACATTGAGTCACGGGAGAACACTGAAGCTTTCTTT.

This clonotype was observed at least ten times. V is TRBV9 and J is TRBJ1-5; the D is unclear. In germline, CDR1 is SGDLS, CDR2 YYNGEE. CDR3 length equals 11 residues. The V gene lost 6 bases and the J gene lost 1 base, with 2 bases spanning the gap. The CDR3 is CASTSNQPQHF. In DNA, the CDR3 is TGTGCCAGCACCAGCAATCAGCCCCAGCATTTT. The full variable domain, completed using reference TRBV9 and TRBJ1-5, is DSGVTQTPKHLITATGQRVTLRCSPRSGDLSVYWYQQSLDQGLQFLIQYYNGEERAKGNILERFSAQQFPDLHSELNLSSLELGDSALYFCASTSNQPQHFGDGTRLSIL.

This clonotype was seen ten or more times. The CDR3 DNA is TGTGCCAGCAGTCCCCGACTAGCGTCGCAGTATTTT. Protein sequence: CASSPRLASQYF. The chain has TRBV28 and TRBJ2-3, with 8 bases that match TRBD2. The length of the CDR3 is 12 residues. Germline V gene data show CDR1 as MDHEN and CDR2 as SYDVKM. Trimming cost V 5 bases and J 10 bases; bases outside gene matches: 5.

This clonotype was seen at least ten times. In nucleotides, the CDR3 is TGCAGCGTGGGGACAGCTTATAACTATGGCTACACCTTC. Protein product: CSVGTAYNYGYTF. The rearrangement links TRBV29-1 to TRBJ1-2, with 7 bases aligning to TRBD1. Per germline, CDR1 SQVTM and CDR2 ANQGSEA. The trim removed 6 bases at V and 1 base at J, leaving 5 bases unmatched. The CDR3 is 13 amino acids.

This clonotype was counted many times. The genes are TRBV20-1 and TRBJ2-1, with TRBD2 as a possible D gene (5 bases). V gave up 3 bases and J gave up 5 bases, with 17 bases separating them. CDR1 is DFQATT, CDR2 SNEGSKA, per germline (reference sequence). The CDR3 length is 15 residues. This CDR3 is CSASIRRDYDNEQFF. The CDR3, as DNA: TGCAGTGCTAGTATTCGGCGTGACTACGACAATGAGCAGTTCTTC.

The rearrangement links TRBV12-3 or TRBV12-4 to TRBJ1-2, with D tentatively TRBD1 (6 bases). Trimming pared 2 bases from V and 8 bases from J, leaving 15 bases between. This CDR3 spans 14 amino acids. In DNA form, the CDR3 reads TGTGCCAGCAGTTTATGGGCAGGGGATCAGGGCTACACCTTC. It encodes CASSLWAGDQGYTF.

This clonotype was counted many times. The rearrangement links TRBV29-1 to TRBJ2-3; D is undetermined. The germline V gene encodes CDR1 SQVTM and CDR2 ANQGSEA. Between the trimmed V and J ends, which lost 4 bases and 2 bases, there was a span of 16 bases. The length of the CDR3 is 15 residues. This CDR3 reads CSVVEYNGVTDTQYF. CDR3 in DNA: TGCAGCGTTGTGGAGTACAACGGAGTCACAGATACGCAGTATTTT.